This TCR beta chain stems from a study of graft-versus-host responses after intestinal transplantation. Study-level results: GvH clones occurred in recipient marrow; some first appeared in ileum or blood. Clonal ratios of graft-versus-host to host-versus-graft in allografts were high for patients exhibiting graft-donor T cell macrochimerism.

Sequencing was performed with immunoSEQ multiplex PCR; in TCRdb, only in-frame clones are kept and a portion is missing. The sample lists some 110,000 clones; roughly 93% were seen once. This clone has a single count. Its antigen is undetermined. V lost 3 bases and J lost 5, with 13 bases in between. CDR3 size: 14 residues. The germline gives CDR1 SEHNR, CDR2 FQNEAQ (reference sequence). The chain uses TRBV7-9 and TRBJ1-2; D ambiguous. The sequence came from a human donor who was the organ donor for an intestinal transplant. The source was unstimulated CD8+ T cells sorted from spleen or lymph node cells, collected before transplant. As DNA, the CDR3 is TGTGCCAGCAGCTTGGGTACGGGTCCTTATGGCTACACCTTC. This translates into CASSLGTGPYGYTF.